The entry that follows covers one TCR beta chain sequence. Its target antigen remains unknown. No quality values exist for individual bases; no much larger clone is one base distant. The immunoSEQ Assay, a bias-controlled multiplex PCR, was used to amplify TCRbeta CDR3 regions from genomic DNA. The published analysis was carried out like this. The number of nucleated cells in each sample was estimated by amplification of reference gene primers within the assay. To quantify the absolute abundance of each unique TCRbeta CDR3 rearrangement, sequence reads were collapsed and filtered. For each sample, productive Simpson clonality was calculated as the square root of Simpson's diversity index across productive rearrangements. This is the immuneACCESS table as TCRdb keeps it, with only in-frame sequences that have V and J called. A part of the clones is gone; compared with another copy, unresolved V genes explain less than half, and the rest is unexplained. V, J and clone size reflect that table, while D and trimming were determined from the DNA. In this sample the table shows around 400,000 clones, 89% of which occur a single time. Jointly, the top ten make up roughly 1.2% of the sample.

The data were obtained in a study of blood T cell repertoires in COVID-19 (dated by TCRdb to the early 2020s). As for the study more broadly: The collaborator samples originated in the United States, Italy and Spain and spanned the acute and convalescent phases of COVID-19. The prospective study material was composed of cDNA or gDNA derived from T cells, B-cell-depleted T cells, or PBMCs. Subjects who had been exposed to COVID-19, were actively infected with it, or had recovered from it provided the deeply sampled blood TCRbeta repertoires that made up the dataset. The repertoires were released in a freely available public database meant as a resource for research on the immune response to SARS-CoV-2. Samples came from the ongoing ImmuneRACE study (first 160 participants) plus 1,254 subjects from 6 global collaborators. The sample metadata nearly always contained a de-identified subject ID, COVID-19 status, age in years and sex. Where HLA class I and class II types were available, the types were taken from metadata supplied by the sample provider, not from assay-based typing. Broader findings and caveats from the paper: Clinical and demographic metadata were provided uncurated, with the amount varying by source and participant.

Trimming accounts for 5 bases at V and 2 bases at J, while the number of junction bases matched to no gene is 6. The CDR3 goes from the cysteine to the phenylalanine over 14 residues. Just CDR3 DNA is preserved here, 42 bases in frame from base 1. CDR1 and CDR2 are drawn from the germline V gene: LGHNA, YNFKEQ. The collaborating institutions used their own protocols to collect whole blood in K2EDTA tubes. For TCRbeta analysis, collaborators shipped samples in one of three forms: frozen whole blood, isolated PBMCs, or DNA extracted from either of those sample types. The receptor chain draws on TRBV4-2 and TRBJ2-7; the junction holds 7 bases that match TRBD1. This clonotype was sampled from a man aged 35-49 years with acute or convalescent COVID-19. Sequenced: peripheral blood. The DNA reads TGTGCCAGCAGCTCATCGCAGGGGGCCTACGAGCAGTACTTC. It codes for CASSSSQGAYEQYF.